One and the same sample provided the 31 T cell receptor beta chains below, sequenced in a study of blood T cell repertoires in COVID-19. Method: immunoSEQ multiplex PCR; TCRdb's copy keeps in-frame clones and lacks some. This sample has 200,000 to 300,000 clones, with around 90% found just once. The specimen sequenced was peripheral blood. These receptors were taken from a woman aged 25 to 39 with acute or convalescent COVID-19.

The chain uses TRBV5-6 and TRBJ1-5; D is unresolved. The V end lost 1 base, the J end lost 1 base, and 6 bases lay between the germline ends. Germline V lookup: CDR1 SGHDT, CDR2 YYEEEE. This CDR3 region has 14 residues. CDR3: CASSLLASNQPQHF. The CDR3 DNA sequence: TGTGCCAGCAGCTTGCTAGCCAGCAATCAGCCCCAGCATTTT.

This clone was observed a few times. The chain recombines TRBV30 with TRBJ2-4, with D possibly matching TRBD1 (6 bases). This CDR3 region has 14 residues. Between the trimmed V and J ends, which lost 1 base and 3 bases, there was a span of 10 bases. From germline, CDR1 is GTSNPN and CDR2 SVGIG (reference sequence). CDR3 in amino acids: CAWSGGQVKNIQYF. In nucleotides, the CDR3 is TGTGCCTGGAGTGGGGGACAAGTCAAAAACATTCAGTACTTC.

The chain carries TRBV7-9 and TRBJ1-3, with TRBD1 matching over 7 bases. Germline values: CDR1 SEHNR, CDR2 FQNEAQ (reference sequence). Unmatched junction bases numbered 8, after V lost 3 bases and J lost 0 bases. The CDR3 covers 17 residues. The CDR3 loop reads CASSLPGQIFSGNTIYF. In DNA form, the CDR3 reads TGTGCCAGCAGCTTGCCGGGACAGATTTTCTCTGGAAACACCATATATTTT.

This rearrangement joins TRBV9 to TRBJ2-7; 10 bases line up with TRBD2. V lost 0 bases, J lost 1 base, and 10 bases stayed unmatched. This CDR3 contains 18 residues. Per the germline V gene, CDR1 is SGDLS and CDR2 is YYNGEE. The CDR3 bases are TGTGCCAGCAGCGTAGCCCCAAGACTAGCGGGCGATTCCTACGAGCAGTACTTC. Its translation is CASSVAPRLAGDSYEQYF.

V and J are TRBV21-1 and TRBJ2-7; whether TRBD1, the table's D call, matches the DNA was not checked. TRBV21-1 is a pseudogene locus. The CDR3 length is 16 residues. The DNA for the CDR3 is TGTGCCAGCAGCAAAGCGCTTTCGGACAGGGACCACGAGCAGTACTTC. Translating gives CASSKALSDRDHEQYF.

V usage is TRBV30 and J usage is TRBJ2-1; 9 nucleotides align to TRBD2. CDR1 is GTSNPN, CDR2 SVGIG, per germline (reference sequence). The J segment lost 7 bases and the V segment lost 6 bases, leaving 7 bases of the junction unmatched. The CDR3 totals 13 residues. DNA for the CDR3: TGTGCCTGCCAGCGGGAGGCCATTAATGAGCAGTTCTTC. It codes for CACQREAINEQFF.

The V and J genes are TRBV2 and TRBJ1-3; 7 nucleotides agree with TRBD1. Germline CDR1 is SNHLY and CDR2 is FYNNEI. V dropped 10 bases and J dropped 4; count of bases not matched to a gene: 10. The CDR3 consists of 14 residues. The CDR3 sequence: CATSPGTAGNTIYF. The CDR3 DNA reads TGTGCCACATCCCCCGGGACAGCCGGAAACACCATATATTTT.

The chain combines TRBV2 with TRBJ1-4; D is unresolved. V lost 7 bases and J lost 8, with 17 bases in between. CDR1 SNHLY and CDR2 FYNNEI come from the germline V gene. The CDR3 consists of 14 residues. The CDR3 bases are TGTGCCAGCACCCGTGGAGACCGTGGGGAAAAACTGTTTTTT. It specifies CASTRGDRGEKLFF.

The chain combines TRBV5-1 with TRBJ1-2; D gene uncertain. Germline CDR1 SGHRS, CDR2 YFSETQ. This CDR3 has 13 amino acids. Deletions cut 5 bases from V and 5 bases from J, with 13 bases between. CDR3: CASSLTAEYGYTF. As DNA, the CDR3 is TGCGCCAGCAGTCTCACAGCTGAATATGGCTACACCTTC.

The V call is TRBV30, the J call TRBJ1-5, with 9 bases identical to TRBD1. The germline CDR1 and CDR2 sequences are GTSNPN and SVGIG (reference sequence). Losses at the gene ends were 0 bases for V and 0 bases for J; bases not matched to a gene: 9. The CDR3 contains 18 residues. DNA of the CDR3: TGTGCCTGGAGTGTACGTTGGACAGGGGAGTATAGCAATCAGCCCCAGCATTTT. Its translation: CAWSVRWTGEYSNQPQHF. The full variable domain, in which reference TRBV30 and TRBJ1-5 provide the parts outside the CDR3, is SQTIHQWPATLVQPVGSPLSLECTVEGTSNPNLYWYRQAAGRGLQLLFYSVGIGQISSEVPQNLSASRPQDRQFILSSKKLLLSDSGFYLCAWSVRWTGEYSNQPQHFGDGTRLSIL.

The count of this clone is one. The genes are TRBV19 and TRBJ2-3; tentative D call: TRBD2 (6 bases). Trimming shortened V by 2 bases and J by 4 bases, and 13 bases separated the two germline ends. From germline, CDR1 is LNHDA and CDR2 SQIVND (reference sequence). The CDR3 covers 15 residues. CDR3 DNA: TGTGCCAGTAGTATACCCGGGGGAGGAGCAGATACGCAGTATTTT. It translates to CASSIPGGGADTQYF.

The J gene is TRBJ2-7, the V gene TRBV4-3; D is perhaps TRBD1 (5 bases). The CDR3 has 13 amino acids. With 4 bases removed from V and 3 bases from J, the gap between germline ends came to 10 bases. In germline, CDR1 is LGHNA, CDR2 YSLEER. The CDR3 spells CASSPYQGYEQYF. CDR3 in DNA: TGCGCCAGCAGCCCTTATCAGGGCTACGAGCAGTACTTC.

This sequence joins TRBV5-5 and TRBJ2-5; D ambiguous. The germline gives CDR1 SGHKS, CDR2 YYEKEE (reference sequence). V lost 0 bases, J lost 4 bases, and 7 bases lay in between. This CDR3 has 13 amino acids. CDR3 coding DNA: TGTGCCAGCAGCTTGGCCCTTCGAGAGACCCAGTACTTC. Its protein product is CASSLALRETQYF.

The J gene is TRBJ2-7, the V gene TRBV5-6, with 8 nucleotides matching TRBD1. V lost 4 bases and J lost 6; bases outside the gene matches: 9. This CDR3 spans 14 amino acids. The germline gives CDR1 SGHDT, CDR2 YYEEEE. The CDR3 DNA reads TGTGCCAGCAGCCCGGACAGGGTCTATTCCGAGCAGTACTTC. Translating it yields CASSPDRVYSEQYF.

This chain connects TRBV27 to TRBJ2-5; 7 nucleotides match TRBD2. V lost 2 bases and J lost 4; bases outside the gene matches: 7. CDR1 and CDR2 (germline): MNHEY, SMNVEV (reference sequence). The CDR3 is 15 amino acids. CDR3 bases: TGTGCCAGCAGTTTAGGGGGGAGGGCCTTAGAGACCCAGTACTTC. Amino acid sequence: CASSLGGRALETQYF.

The chain has TRBV5-1 and TRBJ2-3, with a possible D match to TRBD2 (7 bases). This CDR3 is built from 16 residues. CDR1 and CDR2 (germline): SGHRS, YFSETQ. V was pared by 5 bases and J by 3 bases, with 19 bases between. CDR3 nucleotides: TGCGCCAGCAGGTTTCCTAGCGGAGGGGGGACAGATACGCAGTATTTT. Translation gives CASRFPSGGGTDTQYF.

The gene calls are TRBV21-1 and TRBJ1-6; TRBD1 reflects the table's D call only, with no check against the DNA. TRBV21-1 is classified as a pseudogene. The CDR3 runs 15 residues. CDR3 sequence: CASSRPGGACSPLHF. The CDR3 bases are TGTGCCAGCAGCAGGCCAGGGGGCGCTTGCTCACCCCTCCACTTT.

V usage is TRBV19 and J usage is TRBJ2-6, with TRBD1 matching 9 bases. Germline-derived CDR1 and CDR2 are LNHDA and SQIVND (reference sequence). Trimming removed 4 bases from V and 2 bases from J; junction bases left unmatched: 0. CDR3 length: 15 amino acids. CDR3 nucleotides: TGTGCCAGTAGTAGGACAGGGGCTGGGGCCAACGTCCTGACTTTC. This translates into CASSRTGAGANVLTF.

This rearrangement joins TRBV4-3 to TRBJ2-5; 12 positions agree with TRBD1. The trim removed 0 bases at V and 4 bases at J, leaving 3 bases unmatched. This CDR3 is 16 amino acids long. The germline V gene has CDR1 LGHNA and CDR2 YSLEER. The CDR3: CASSQEGTGGGETQYF. As DNA, the CDR3 is TGCGCCAGCAGCCAAGAAGGGACAGGGGGCGGAGAGACCCAGTACTTC.

The chain carries TRBV29-1 and TRBJ2-1; the match to TRBD2 covers 7 bases. The CDR3 has 12 residues. Germline lookup yields CDR1 SQVTM and CDR2 ANQGSEA. The trim removed 6 bases at V and 13 bases at J, leaving 12 bases unmatched. The CDR3 loop is CSVLPPAGVQFF. CDR3 coding DNA: TGCAGCGTCCTACCGCCCGCGGGAGTTCAGTTCTTC.

The chain uses TRBV19 and TRBJ1-2; tentatively, D is TRBD1 (6 bases). Germline CDR1 LNHDA, CDR2 SQIVND (reference sequence). Trimming took 9 bases from V and 2 from J, leaving 28 bases between them. This CDR3 is built from 18 residues. Here the CDR3 DNA reads TGTGCCAGCTCTGCGATATCTCAACTGACAGGAGCGAACTATGGCTACACCTTC. Protein sequence: CASSAISQLTGANYGYTF.

This clone was picked up a small number of times. The gene calls are TRBV18 and TRBJ2-3; possible D gene TRBD2, 6 bases. V was shortened by 5 bases and J by 4 bases, with 10 bases between the two germline ends. The CDR3 contains 13 residues. Germline assignment: CDR1 KGHSH and CDR2 LQKENI. The CDR3 bases are TGTGCCAGCTCAACCGGGACTCCAGATACGCAGTATTTT. The encoded protein is CASSTGTPDTQYF.

The chain combines TRBV19 with TRBJ1-5; a weak D match, TRBD1 (6 bases). Germline CDR1 reads LNHDA; CDR2 reads SQIVND (reference sequence). CDR3 length equals 16 residues. Trimming removed 3 bases from V and 0 bases from J, with 12 bases in between. As DNA, the CDR3 is TGTGCCAGTAGTATGTCGAGACAGGTTAGCAATCAGCCCCAGCATTTT. This codes for CASSMSRQVSNQPQHF.

In its sample, this clone was seen once. This chain links TRBV5-1 with TRBJ2-6; D unclear. Trimming stripped 6 bases from V and 3 bases from J, with 10 bases between. Germline CDR1 is SGHRS and CDR2 is YFSETQ. The CDR3 is 14 amino acids. The CDR3 sequence: CASKRLLGANVLTF. The CDR3 bases are TGCGCCAGCAAGCGACTTCTTGGGGCCAACGTCCTGACTTTC.

This chain links TRBV4-2 with TRBJ2-3, with D perhaps TRBD1 (7 bases). This CDR3 is built from 16 residues. Germline loops: CDR1 LGHNA, CDR2 YNFKEQ. V lost 3 bases and J 1 base, leaving 14 bases between the germline ends. In DNA form, the CDR3 reads TGTGCCAGCAGCCAGGAGGGGGCGCCCCGCACAGATACGCAGTATTTT. Protein sequence: CASSQEGAPRTDTQYF.

The chain links TRBV9 to TRBJ2-3, with D perhaps TRBD1 (6 bases). This CDR3 is built from 14 residues. Germline V lookup: CDR1 SGDLS, CDR2 YYNGEE. Trimming took off 4 bases at V and 5 bases at J, with 14 bases between the two ends. CDR3 sequence reads: CASSWSQGIDTQYF. In DNA form, the CDR3 reads TGTGCCAGCAGCTGGTCACAGGGTATAGATACGCAGTATTTT.

The chain employs TRBV7-2 and TRBJ2-5; TRBD1 matches at 8 bases. In germline, CDR1 is SGHTA, CDR2 FQGNSA. The J segment lost 5 bases and the V segment lost 4 bases, leaving 0 bases of the junction unmatched. This CDR3 spans 12 amino acids. CDR3 region: CASSWTGETQYF. DNA of the CDR3: TGTGCCAGCAGCTGGACAGGGGAGACCCAGTACTTC.

The genes are TRBV30 and TRBJ2-7, with D perhaps matching TRBD1 (5 bases). Germline lookup yields CDR1 GTSNPN and CDR2 SVGIG (reference sequence). The V end was cut by 0 bases, the J end by 2 bases, with 11 bases between. The CDR3 is 14 amino acids. In DNA, the CDR3 is TGTGCCTGGAGTGTACAGGACACAACCTACGAGCAGTACTTC. Its translation: CAWSVQDTTYEQYF.

The chain has TRBV28 and TRBJ2-2, with D uncertain. This CDR3 has 14 amino acids. Germline assignment: CDR1 MDHEN and CDR2 SYDVKM. Trimming pared 10 bases from V and 5 bases from J, leaving 17 bases between. This chain's CDR3 is CATTTQELTGELFF. The CDR3 DNA reads TGTGCCACCACCACCCAAGAACTAACCGGGGAGCTGTTTTTT.

This chain connects TRBV16 to TRBJ1-5; weak D call: TRBD1 (5 bases). V lost 4 bases and J 5 bases, leaving 15 bases between the germline ends. The CDR3 is 15 residues long. Germline CDR1 reads KGHSY; CDR2 reads FQNENV. The CDR3 sequence is CASSPIGTGYQPQHF. Written as DNA, the CDR3 is TGTGCCAGCAGCCCGATCGGAACAGGTTATCAGCCCCAGCATTTT.

CDR3 residues: CASSIGLEGSYEQYF. Here the CDR3 DNA reads TGTGCCAGCAGCATCGGACTTGAGGGCTCCTACGAGCAGTACTTC. The chain has TRBV9 and TRBJ2-7; D may be TRBD2 (5 bases). The CDR3 is 15 amino acids. The ends were cut back, 4 bases at V and 0 bases at J, with 14 bases in the middle. Germline lookup yields CDR1 SGDLS and CDR2 YYNGEE.